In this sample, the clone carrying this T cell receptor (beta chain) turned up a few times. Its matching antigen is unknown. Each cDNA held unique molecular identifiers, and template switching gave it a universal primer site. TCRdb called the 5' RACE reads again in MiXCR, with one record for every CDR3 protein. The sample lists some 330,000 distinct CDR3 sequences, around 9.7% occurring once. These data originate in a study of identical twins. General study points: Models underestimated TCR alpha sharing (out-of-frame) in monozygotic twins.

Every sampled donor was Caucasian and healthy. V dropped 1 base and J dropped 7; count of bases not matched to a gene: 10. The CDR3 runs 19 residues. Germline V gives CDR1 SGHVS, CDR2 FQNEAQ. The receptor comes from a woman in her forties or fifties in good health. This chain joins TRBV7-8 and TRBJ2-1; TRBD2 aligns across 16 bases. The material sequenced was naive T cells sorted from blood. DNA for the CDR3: TGTGCCAGCAGCTTAGGTCCTAGGGGACTAGCGGGAGGGTCGAATGAGCAGTTCTTC. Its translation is CASSLGPRGLAGGSNEQFF.